Detailed here is one T cell receptor (beta chain). What it binds is unknown. The memory T cells were sequenced right after ex vivo isolation, without culture. This sample stems from a study of CD4 T cell repertoires in COVID-19. Findings and limits, study-wide: In SARS-CoV and/or HKU1 spike cultures, between 7 and 25% of SARS-CoV-2 clonotypes reappeared.

V was pared by 0 bases and J by 8 bases, with 21 bases of the junction left unmatched. The length of the CDR3 is 19 residues. In germline, CDR1 is SGHAT, CDR2 FQNNGV. Assay used: immunoSEQ multiplex PCR; TCRdb lists only in-frame clones, some missing. The sample contains some 71,000 clones, approximately 83% of which appear only once. The sample here was CD4+ T cells from peripheral blood, taken after recovery from COVID-19. The sequence came from a human donor who had COVID-19. The V call is TRBV11-2, the J call TRBJ1-2; the match to TRBD1 covers 7 bases. Here the CDR3 reads CASSLDPITRPTGIGGYTF. CDR3 coding DNA: TGTGCCAGCAGCTTAGATCCAATAACAAGACCGACAGGGATAGGAGGCTACACCTTC. The whole variable domain, filled in from reference TRBV11-2 and TRBJ1-2, reads EAGVAQSPRYKIIEKRQSVAFWCNPISGHATLYWYQQILGQGPKLLIQFQNNGVVDDSQLPKDRFSAERLKGVDSTLKIQPAKLEDSAVYLCASSLDPITRPTGIGGYTFGSGTRLTVV.